This TCR beta chain was sequenced during a study of blood T cell repertoires in COVID-19. The wider study: Samples of COVID-19 (acute and convalescent) were obtained from the United States, Italy and Spain. PBMCs, B-cell-depleted T cells, or T cells were the source of the cDNA or gDNA that made up the material.

Per the study methods: For nucleated cells, counts were estimated from reference gene primer amplification. Some clones are missing from TCRdb's copy, which holds only in-frame ones; the method was immunoSEQ multiplex PCR. V, J and clone size are those of that table, while D and trimming were read from the DNA. The data hold 400,000 to 550,000 clones, with around 89% observed a single time. The V gene's germline CDR1 is MNHEY and CDR2 SVGAGI. V lost 8 bases to trimming and J lost 3 bases, with 7 bases between them. The CDR3 contains 12 residues. The chain combines TRBV6-5 with TRBJ2-2; a weak D match, TRBD1 (6 bases). The specimen sequenced was peripheral blood. The receptor comes from a woman younger than 45 with acute or convalescent COVID-19. DNA for the CDR3: TGTGCCAGCGGACAGTACACCGGGGAGCTGTTTTTT. Translation: CASGQYTGELFF.